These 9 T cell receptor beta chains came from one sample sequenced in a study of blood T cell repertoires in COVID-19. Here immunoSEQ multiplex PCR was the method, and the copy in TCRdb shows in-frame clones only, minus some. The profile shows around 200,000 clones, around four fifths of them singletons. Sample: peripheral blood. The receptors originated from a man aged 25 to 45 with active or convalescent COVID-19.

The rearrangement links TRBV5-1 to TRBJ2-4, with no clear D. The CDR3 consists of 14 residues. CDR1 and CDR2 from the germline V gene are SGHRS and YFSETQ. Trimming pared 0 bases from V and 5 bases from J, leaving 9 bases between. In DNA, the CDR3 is TGCGCCAGCAGCTTGGCCGTCCAGGAAAACATTCAGTACTTC. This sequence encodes CASSLAVQENIQYF. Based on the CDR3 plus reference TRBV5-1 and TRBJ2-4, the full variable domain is KAGVTQTPRYLIKTRGQQVTLSCSPISGHRSVSWYQQTPGQGLQFLFEYFSETQRNKGNFPGRFSGRQFSNSRSEMNVSTLELGDSALYLCASSLAVQENIQYFGAGTRLSVL.

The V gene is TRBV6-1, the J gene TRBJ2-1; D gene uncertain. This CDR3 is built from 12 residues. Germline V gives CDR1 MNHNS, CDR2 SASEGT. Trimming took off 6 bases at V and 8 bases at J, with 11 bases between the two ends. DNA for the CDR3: TGTGCCAGCAGCCCGCCTCACTATGAGCAGTTCTTC. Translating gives CASSPPHYEQFF.

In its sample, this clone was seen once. CDR3 sequence: CAILPGGARTDTQYF. In nucleotides, the CDR3 is TGTGCCATCCTTCCCGGGGGGGCTCGCACAGATACGCAGTATTTT. The chain combines TRBV10-3 with TRBJ2-3; 8 positions agree with TRBD2. V lost 8 bases and J lost 1; bases outside the gene matches: 8. The CDR3 length is 15 residues. The germline V gene has CDR1 ENHRY and CDR2 SYGVKD.

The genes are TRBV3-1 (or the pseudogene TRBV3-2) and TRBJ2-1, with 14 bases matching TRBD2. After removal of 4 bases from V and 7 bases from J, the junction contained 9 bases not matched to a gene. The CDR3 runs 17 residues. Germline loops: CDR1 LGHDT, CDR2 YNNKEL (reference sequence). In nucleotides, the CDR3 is TGTGCCAGCAGCCGTGAGCGGACTAGCGGGAGGAAGAATGAGCAGTTCTTC. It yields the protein CASSRERTSGRKNEQFF.

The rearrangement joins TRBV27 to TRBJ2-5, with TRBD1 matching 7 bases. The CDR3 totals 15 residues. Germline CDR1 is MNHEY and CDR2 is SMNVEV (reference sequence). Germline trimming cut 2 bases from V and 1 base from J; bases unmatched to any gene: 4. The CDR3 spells CASSLNGQVQETQYF. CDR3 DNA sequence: TGTGCCAGCAGTTTAAACGGACAGGTCCAAGAGACCCAGTACTTC.

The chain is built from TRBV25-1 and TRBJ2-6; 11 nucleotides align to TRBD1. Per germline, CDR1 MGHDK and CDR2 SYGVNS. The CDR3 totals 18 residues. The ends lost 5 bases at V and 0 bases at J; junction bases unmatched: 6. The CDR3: CASSSSGTGGSGANVLTF. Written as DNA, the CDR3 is TGTGCCAGCAGTTCCTCCGGGACAGGGGGCTCTGGGGCCAACGTCCTGACTTTC.

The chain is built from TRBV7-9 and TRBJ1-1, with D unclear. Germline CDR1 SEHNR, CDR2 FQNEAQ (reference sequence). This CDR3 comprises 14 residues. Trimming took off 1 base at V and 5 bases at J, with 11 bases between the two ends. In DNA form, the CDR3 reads TGTGCCAGCAGCTTAGGGTGGGGAGAGACTGAAGCTTTCTTT. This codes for CASSLGWGETEAFF.

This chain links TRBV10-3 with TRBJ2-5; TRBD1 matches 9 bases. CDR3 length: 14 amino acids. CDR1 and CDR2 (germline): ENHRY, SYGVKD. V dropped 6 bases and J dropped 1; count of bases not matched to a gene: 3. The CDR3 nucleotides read TGTGCCATCAGGCCGGACAGGGGCCAAGAGACCCAGTACTTC. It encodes CAIRPDRGQETQYF.

The CDR3 DNA sequence: TGTGCCAGCGAGACCCCCTGGGGGGGCTGGTCCACTGAAGCTTTCTTT. Encoded protein: CASETPWGGWSTEAFF. V usage is TRBV5-5 and J usage is TRBJ1-1; TRBD1 might be the D (6 bases). The CDR3 has 16 residues. Germline CDR1 and CDR2: SGHKS and YYEKEE (reference sequence). V lost 7 bases and J lost 4, with 23 bases in between.